This T cell receptor beta chain was recovered during a study of cytomegalovirus exposure and HLA in healthy donors. Notes on the study in general: Several of the most significant clusters were apparently associated with common viral pathogens in a later analysis.

PCR used 60 Vbeta primers and 13 Jbeta primers. Data came from immunoSEQ multiplex PCR; TCRdb stores just in-frame clones and leaves some out. The sample yields about 84,000 clones, around three fifths seen once. Regarding this clone: As yet, its antigen is unknown.

Germline V gene sequence: CDR1 SNHLY, CDR2 FYNNEI. The CDR3 has 13 residues. V gave up 6 bases and J gave up 6 bases, with 14 bases separating them. The J gene is TRBJ1-2, the V gene TRBV2; D is possibly TRBD1 (5 bases). This sequence originates from a woman aged 40-49 years in good health and CMV-seropositive. The sequenced material came from PBMCs. The CDR3 region has the DNA TGTGCCAGCAGCAGGGAGGGCTCACATGGCTACACCTTC. Protein sequence: CASSREGSHGYTF.